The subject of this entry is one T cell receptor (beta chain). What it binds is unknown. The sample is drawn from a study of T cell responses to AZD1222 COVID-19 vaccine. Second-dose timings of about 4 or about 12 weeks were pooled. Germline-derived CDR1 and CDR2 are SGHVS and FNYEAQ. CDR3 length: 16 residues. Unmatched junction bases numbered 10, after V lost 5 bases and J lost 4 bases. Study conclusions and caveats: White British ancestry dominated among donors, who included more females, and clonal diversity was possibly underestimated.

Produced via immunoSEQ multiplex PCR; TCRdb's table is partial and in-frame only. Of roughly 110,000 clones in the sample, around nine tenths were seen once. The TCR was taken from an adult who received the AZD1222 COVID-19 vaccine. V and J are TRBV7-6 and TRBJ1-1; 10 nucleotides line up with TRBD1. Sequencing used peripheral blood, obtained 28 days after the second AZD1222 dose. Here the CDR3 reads CASSNSLGQGVTEAFF. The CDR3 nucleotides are TGTGCCAGCAGCAATAGCCTTGGACAGGGGGTCACTGAAGCTTTCTTT.